Sequencing of this TCR beta chain was carried out in a study of blood T cell repertoires in COVID-19 (dated by TCRdb to the early 2020s). In terms of the full investigation: Collaborator samples came from the United States, Italy and Spain and covered acute and convalescent phases of COVID-19. The repertoires were released in a freely available public database meant as a resource for research on the immune response to SARS-CoV-2. Nearly every sample came with metadata listing a de-identified subject ID, COVID-19 status, age in years and sex. Subjects who had been exposed to COVID-19, were actively infected with it, or had recovered from it provided the deeply sampled blood TCRbeta repertoires that made up the dataset. Where available, HLA class I and class II types were obtained from metadata supplied by the sample provider rather than from assay-based typing. The samples were drawn from two sources: the first 160 participants of the ongoing ImmuneRACE study, and fewer than 1,500 subjects contributed by 6 global collaborators. The prospective study material was composed of cDNA or gDNA derived from T cells, B-cell-depleted T cells, or PBMCs.

A remark on this clone: The antigen this receptor binds is unknown. One base away there is no much larger clone; base qualities are not given.

Enrolling through a virtual design, the prospective study's participants ranged in age from roughly 18 to 95 years and lived across roughly 24 United States geographic areas. In the prospective study, cohorts were assigned on the basis of participant-reported clinical history obtained from a screening survey and a study questionnaire. In the prospective study, whole blood, serum and a nasopharyngeal or oropharyngeal swab were collected from each participant by mobile phlebotomists. Participants in the prospective study had the option to provide additional blood draws and questionnaires over an approximately 2-month period. Before DNA extraction, blood samples from the prospective study were shipped at room temperature or frozen. TCRbeta CDR3 regions were amplified from genomic DNA using the immunoSEQ Assay, a bias-controlled multiplex PCR. Regarding the original processing steps: The number of nucleated cells in each sample was estimated by amplification of reference gene primers within the assay. To quantify the absolute abundance of each unique TCRbeta CDR3 rearrangement, sequence reads were collapsed and filtered. For each sample, productive Simpson clonality was calculated as the square root of Simpson's diversity index across productive rearrangements. TCRdb re-hosts the immuneACCESS table, in-frame sequences only. Its copies lack some clones; in the studies checked, an unresolved V gene accounts for under half of them, and the cause for the rest is not known. Clone size and the V and J calls come from that table; the DNA yielded D and trimming. The sample table holds some 200,000 clones, of which around 89% were seen once. The ten biggest clones cover about 3.3% of the sample.

Results the study describes overall, beyond this receptor: Clinical and demographic metadata were provided uncurated, with the amount varying by source and participant.

This TCR derives from a woman aged 18 to 35 in a cohort exposed to, infected with or recovered from COVID-19 (not recorded which). The sample consisted of PBMCs or T cells enriched from blood (not recorded which).

The DNA sequence is as follows: TGTGCCACCAGTGCGGCCGGGAGTATCGATGAGCAGTTCTTC. The translation is CATSAAGSIDEQFF. The chain links TRBV24-1 with TRBJ2-1; the D gene is perhaps TRBD2, on 6 matching bases. V sheds 5 bases and J sheds 8 bases, leaving 15 bases between their ends. From its cysteine to its phenylalanine, the CDR3 spans 14 amino acids. Only the CDR3 DNA is retained, 42 bases long and in frame from the first base. Per the germline V gene, KGHDR is the CDR1 and SFDVKD is the CDR2.